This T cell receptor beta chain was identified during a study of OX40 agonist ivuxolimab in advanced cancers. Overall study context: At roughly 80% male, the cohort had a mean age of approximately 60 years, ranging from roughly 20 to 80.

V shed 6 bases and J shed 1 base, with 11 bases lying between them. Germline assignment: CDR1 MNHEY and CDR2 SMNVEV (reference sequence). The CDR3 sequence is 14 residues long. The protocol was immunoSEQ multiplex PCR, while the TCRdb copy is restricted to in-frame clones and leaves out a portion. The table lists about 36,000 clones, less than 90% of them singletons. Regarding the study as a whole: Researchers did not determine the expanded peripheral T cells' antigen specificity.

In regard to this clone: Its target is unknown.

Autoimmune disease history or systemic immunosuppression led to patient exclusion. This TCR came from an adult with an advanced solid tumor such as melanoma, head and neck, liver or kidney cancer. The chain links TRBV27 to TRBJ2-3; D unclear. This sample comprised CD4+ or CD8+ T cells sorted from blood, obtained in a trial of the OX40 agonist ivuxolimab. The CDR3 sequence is CASRPRPGTDTQYF. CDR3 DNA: TGTGCCAGCAGACCAAGACCAGGCACAGATACGCAGTATTTT.